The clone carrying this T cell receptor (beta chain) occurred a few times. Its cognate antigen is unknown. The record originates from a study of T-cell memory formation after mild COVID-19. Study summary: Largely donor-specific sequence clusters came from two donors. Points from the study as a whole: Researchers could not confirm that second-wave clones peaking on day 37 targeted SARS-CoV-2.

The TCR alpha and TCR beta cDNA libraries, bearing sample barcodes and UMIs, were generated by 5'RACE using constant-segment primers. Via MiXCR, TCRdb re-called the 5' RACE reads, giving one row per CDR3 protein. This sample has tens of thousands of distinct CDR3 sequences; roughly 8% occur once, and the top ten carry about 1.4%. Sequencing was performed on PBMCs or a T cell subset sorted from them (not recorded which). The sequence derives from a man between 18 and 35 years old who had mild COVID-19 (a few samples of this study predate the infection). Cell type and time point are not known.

The CDR3 DNA reads as TGTGCCAGCAGCGCAACGGATCTAGCCAAAAACATTCAGTACTTC. Its translation is CASSATDLAKNIQYF. The J gene is TRBJ2-4, the V gene TRBV21-1. TRBV21-1 is classified as a pseudogene. The CDR3 length is 15 residues.